The clone carrying this TCR beta chain was detected only a few times. The sample comes from a study of T cells in Graves' hyperthyroidism and ophthalmopathy. V lost 6 bases to trimming and J lost 8 bases, with 19 bases between them. Germline V CDR1 and CDR2: MDHEN, SYDVKM. The CDR3 loop spans 14 amino acids. There were TCR beta CDR3 regions amplified from RNA transcripts. HTBI primers drove first-round RT-PCR of the TCR CDR3. One entry per CDR3 protein, called by TCRdb with MiXCR from the multiplex PCR reads. The repertoire consists of around 360,000 distinct CDR3 sequences, with 15% occurring once and the leading ten covering under 25%.

The chain recombines TRBV28 with TRBJ1-2; D gene ambiguous. Sequencing input: blood. This TCR derives from a woman in her sixties with Graves' ophthalmopathy. Here the CDR3 reads CASSPGVPAGGYTF. The CDR3 nucleotides are TGTGCCAGCAGCCCTGGAGTCCCCGCGGGCGGCTACACCTTC.